This T cell receptor beta chain was retrieved from a study of T-cell reconstitution after alpha-beta-depleted transplantation in children. This CDR3 is built from 15 residues. Germline V gene data show CDR1 as MNHNY and CDR2 as SVGAGI (reference sequence). V lost 0 bases, J lost 0 bases, and 6 bases lay in between. TCRbeta library preparation incorporated unique molecular identifiers. TCRdb used MiXCR to reprocess the PCR reads, holding one entry per CDR3 protein. The table records hundreds of thousands of distinct CDR3 sequences, approximately 11% of them present only once. The sample here was PBMCs, taken before TCRalphabeta/CD19-depleted stem cell transplant. The chain employs TRBV6-6 and TRBJ1-5; no reliable D call. This receptor was obtained from a child younger than two with acute myeloid leukemia, due to receive a stem cell transplant. The CDR3 nucleotides read TGTGCCAGCAGTTACTCTTATGGTAGCAATCAGCCCCAGCATTTT. Translation gives CASSYSYGSNQPQHF.